This is a list of T cell receptor beta chains from one sample in a study of blood T cell repertoires in COVID-19. Some clones are missing from TCRdb's copy, which holds only in-frame ones; the method was immunoSEQ multiplex PCR. The sample has about 300,000 clones, around 87% seen once; the top ten hold over 1%. Input material: peripheral blood. The source of these receptors is a man between 65 and 85 years old with acute or convalescent COVID-19. CDR3s include the opening cysteine and the closing phenylalanine or tryptophan. A D gene is named only where the DNA matches it firmly. The size entry is marked missing in some rows and otherwise reads once, few, many or a size class.

NA,TRBV7-2,NA,TRBJ1-3,CASSLGGSGNTIYF,TGTGCCAGCAGCTTAGGAGGCTCTGGAAACACCATATATTTT
NA,TRBV28,NA,TRBJ1-4,CASRSQRGGEGEKLFF,TGTGCCAGCAGGTCACAGAGGGGGGGAGAGGGTGAAAAACTGTTTTTT
TRBD1,TRBV5-1,NA,TRBJ2-3,CASSEADRASTDTQYF,TGCGCCAGCAGCGAAGCTGACAGGGCTAGCACAGATACGCAGTATTTT
NA,TRBV4-2,NA,TRBJ1-6,CASSQEKTGGSYNSPLHF,TGTGCCAGCAGCCAAGAGAAAACAGGCGGCTCCTATAATTCACCCCTCCACTTT
TRBD2,TRBV5-1,once,TRBJ2-1,CASSSRTSGDEQFF,TGCGCCAGCAGCTCAAGGACTAGCGGGGATGAGCAGTTCTTC
NA,TRBV2,NA,TRBJ2-1,CASSVARENEQFF,TGTGCCAGCAGTGTTGCCCGGGAGAATGAGCAGTTCTTC
NA,TRBV7-2,NA,TRBJ2-2,CASSPYQRNTGELFF,TGTGCCAGCAGCCCCTATCAGCGGAACACCGGGGAGCTGTTTTTT
NA,TRBV30,NA,TRBJ1-5,CAWTPGSNQPQHF,TGTGCCTGGACCCCAGGGAGCAATCAGCCCCAGCATTTT
NA,TRBV18,NA,TRBJ2-5,CASSPGSDETQYF,TGTGCCAGCTCACCAGGTAGCGACGAGACCCAGTACTTC
NA,TRBV29-1,NA,TRBJ2-5,CSVEAPRLQETQYF,TGCAGCGTTGAAGCTCCGCGACTACAAGAGACCCAGTACTTC
TRBD2,TRBV7-2,NA,TRBJ2-1,CASSFFAGGGNEQFF,TGTGCCAGCAGCTTCTTTGCGGGGGGAGGGAATGAGCAGTTCTTC
NA,TRBV7-8,NA,TRBJ2-3,CASSPYLRDTSTDTQYF,TGTGCCAGCAGCCCATACCTCAGGGACACTAGCACAGATACGCAGTATTTT
TRBD1,TRBV28,once,TRBJ2-7,CASSRDRTGSKEQYF,TGTGCCAGCAGCCGCGACCGGACAGGGTCTAAGGAGCAGTACTTC
TRBD2,TRBV9,NA,TRBJ2-5,CASSVKAGGTETQYF,TGTGCCAGCAGCGTAAAAGCGGGAGGGACCGAGACCCAGTACTTC
NA,TRBV24-1,NA,TRBJ2-1,CATSDLNGISYNEQFF,TGTGCCACCAGTGATTTGAACGGGATCTCCTACAATGAGCAGTTCTTC
TRBD1,TRBV7-6,once,TRBJ1-6,CASSPTGYSPLHF,TGTGCCAGCAGCCCGACAGGGTATTCACCCCTCCACTTT
TRBD1,TRBV6-1,NA,TRBJ1-3,CASSVSGTGGYSTGNTIYF,TGTGCCAGCAGTGTCTCCGGGACAGGGGGGTATTCGACTGGAAACACCATATATTTT
NA,TRBV28,few,TRBJ2-4,CASRDSGIDIQYF,TGTGCCAGCAGGGACAGCGGGATCGACATTCAGTACTTC
TRBD1,TRBV4-1,NA,TRBJ1-3,CASSSGQGNGNTIYF,TGCGCCAGCAGCTCGGGACAGGGAAATGGAAACACCATATATTTT
TRBD1,TRBV5-5,NA,TRBJ1-4,CASSFGTGFTNEKLFF,TGTGCCAGCAGCTTTGGGACAGGGTTTACTAATGAAAAACTGTTTTTT
TRBD2,TRBV19,NA,TRBJ2-3,CASSTPQRDLADTQYF,TGTGCCAGTAGTACGCCGCAGCGGGACTTGGCAGATACGCAGTATTTT
NA,TRBV5-1,NA,TRBJ2-5,CASSLEMAKTQYF,TGCGCCAGCAGCTTGGAGATGGCAAAGACCCAGTACTTC
NA,TRBV11-2,NA,TRBJ2-2,CASSLVVRVAGELFF,TGTGCCAGCAGCTTAGTAGTGCGAGTAGCAGGGGAGCTGTTTTTT
NA,TRBV4-1,NA,TRBJ2-1,CASSQDIYNEQFF,TGCGCCAGCAGCCAAGACATCTACAATGAGCAGTTCTTC
TRBD1,TRBV6-5,NA,TRBJ1-2,CASSRDSWNYGYTF,TGTGCCAGCAGTAGGGACAGTTGGAACTATGGCTACACCTTC
TRBD1,TRBV6-2/TRBV6-3,NA,TRBJ2-7,CASSYQPGQGKSEQYF,TGTGCCAGCAGTTACCAGCCGGGACAGGGCAAATCCGAGCAGTACTTC
NA,TRBV12-2,NA,TRBJ2-1,CASRLGPLSDEQFF,TGTGCAAGTCGCTTAGGCCCGCTGAGCGATGAGCAGTTCTTC
NA,TRBV10-3,few,TRBJ1-5,CAISELPGAPGFF,TGTGCCATCAGTGAGTTGCCAGGGGCGCCGGGTTTTTTT
TRBD1,TRBV18,NA,TRBJ1-1,CASSPTGGWTEAFF,TGTGCCAGCTCGCCGACAGGGGGATGGACTGAAGCTTTCTTT
TRBD1,TRBV19,NA,TRBJ1-4,CASSIRRDRLPNEKLFF,TGTGCCAGTAGTATACGCCGGGACAGGCTGCCGAATGAAAAACTGTTTTTT
NA,TRBV19,NA,TRBJ2-1,CASSLPGTQYNEQFF,TGTGCCAGTAGTTTGCCCGGGACACAGTACAATGAGCAGTTCTTC
NA,TRBV9,NA,TRBJ2-7,CASSKEGGPYEQYF,TGTGCCAGCAGCAAGGAGGGGGGGCCCTACGAGCAGTACTTC
NA,TRBV5-1,NA,TRBJ1-4,CASSLVQGNEKLFF,TGCGCCAGCAGCTTGGTTCAGGGAAATGAAAAACTGTTTTTT
NA,TRBV5-5,NA,TRBJ2-7,CASSLDRTRYEQYF,TGTGCCAGCAGCTTGGACAGGACCCGCTACGAGCAGTACTTC
TRBD2,TRBV4-3,NA,TRBJ2-1,CASSRGGGMGNEQFF,TGCGCCAGCAGCCGAGGCGGGGGTATGGGGAATGAGCAGTTCTTC
TRBD1,TRBV7-2,NA,TRBJ1-2,CASSVTGGVRYTF,TGTGCCAGCAGCGTGACAGGGGGCGTCCGCTACACCTTC
NA,TRBV2,NA,TRBJ1-3,CASRVTPSSGNTIYF,TGTGCCAGCAGAGTTACACCGTCCTCTGGAAACACCATATATTTT
TRBD1,TRBV28,once,TRBJ1-1,CASSSYRGRASTEAFF,TGTGCCAGCAGTTCATACAGGGGACGGGCGAGCACTGAAGCTTTCTTT
NA,TRBV6-4,NA,TRBJ1-5,CASSEWVLLNGQPQHF,TGTGCCAGCAGTGAATGGGTACTATTGAACGGTCAGCCCCAGCATTTT
TRBD1,TRBV18,NA,TRBJ1-5,CASSPLLTPGQVITSNQPQHF,TGTGCCAGCTCACCACTCCTAACCCCGGGACAGGTCATCACTAGCAATCAGCCCCAGCATTTT
TRBD1,TRBV24-1,few,TRBJ1-2,CATSDLDREGYTF,TGTGCCACCAGTGACTTGGACAGGGAGGGCTACACCTTC
TRBD2,TRBV4-2,once,TRBJ2-3,CASSQVSGGAPDTQYF,TGTGCCAGCAGCCAAGTTAGCGGGGGGGCCCCAGATACGCAGTATTTT
NA,TRBV24-1,NA,TRBJ2-2,CATSEWSTGELFF,TGTGCCACCAGTGAGTGGAGCACCGGGGAGCTGTTTTTT
TRBD1,TRBV19,NA,TRBJ1-3,CASSTTTGMSISGNTIYF,TGTGCCAGTAGTACTACGACAGGGATGAGTATCTCTGGAAACACCATATATTTT
NA,TRBV19,NA,TRBJ2-7,CASSTRGGSYEQYF,TGTGCCAGTAGTACCCGAGGGGGATCCTACGAGCAGTACTTC
TRBD1,TRBV24-1,NA,TRBJ2-5,CATSDTGTGVKETQYF,TGTGCCACCAGTGATACTGGGACAGGCGTAAAAGAGACCCAGTACTTC